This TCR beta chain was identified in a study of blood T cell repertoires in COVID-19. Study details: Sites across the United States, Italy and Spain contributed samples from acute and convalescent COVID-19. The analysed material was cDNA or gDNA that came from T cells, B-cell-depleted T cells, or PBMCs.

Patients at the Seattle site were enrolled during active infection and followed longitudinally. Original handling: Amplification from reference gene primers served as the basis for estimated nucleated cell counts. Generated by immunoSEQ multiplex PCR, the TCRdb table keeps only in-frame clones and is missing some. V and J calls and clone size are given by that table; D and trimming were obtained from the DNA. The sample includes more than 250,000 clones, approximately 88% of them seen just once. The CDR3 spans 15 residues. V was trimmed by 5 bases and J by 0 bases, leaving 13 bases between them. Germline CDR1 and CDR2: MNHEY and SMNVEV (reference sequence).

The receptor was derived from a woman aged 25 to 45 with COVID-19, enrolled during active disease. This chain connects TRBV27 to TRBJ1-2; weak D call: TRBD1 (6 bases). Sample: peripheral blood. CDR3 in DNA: TGTGCCAGCAGTCCACAGGGTAAAGCTAACTATGGCTACACCTTC. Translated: CASSPQGKANYGYTF.